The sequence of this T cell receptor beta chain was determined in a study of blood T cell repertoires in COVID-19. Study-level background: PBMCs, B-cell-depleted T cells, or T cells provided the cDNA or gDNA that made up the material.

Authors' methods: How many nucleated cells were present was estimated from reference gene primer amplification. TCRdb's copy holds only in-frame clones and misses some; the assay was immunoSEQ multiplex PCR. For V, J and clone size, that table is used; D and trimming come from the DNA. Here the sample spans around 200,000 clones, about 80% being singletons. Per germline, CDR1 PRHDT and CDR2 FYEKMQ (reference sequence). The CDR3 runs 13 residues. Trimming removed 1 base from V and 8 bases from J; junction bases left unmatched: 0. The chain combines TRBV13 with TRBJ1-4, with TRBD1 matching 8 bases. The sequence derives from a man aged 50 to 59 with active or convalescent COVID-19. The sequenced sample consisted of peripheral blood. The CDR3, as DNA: TGTGCCAGCAGCTTAGACAGGGGGGAAAAACTGTTTTTT. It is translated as CASSLDRGEKLFF.